A selection of T cell receptor beta chains follows, all from one sample in a study of T cells after yellow fever vaccination. TCRdb passed the 5' RACE reads through MiXCR, listing each CDR3 protein once. This table has around 310,000 distinct CDR3 sequences, 3.6% appearing once. The source material was PBMCs, sampled on the day of the yellow fever booster vaccination. The receptors derive from a young man who received the YFV17D yellow fever vaccine. The CDR3 runs from the conserved cysteine through the conserved F or W. A D gene is named only where the DNA matches it firmly. Part of the rows lack a size; the others show once, few, many or a class for expanded clones.

d_call j_call v_call clone_size cdr3_aa cdr3_nt
. TRBJ2-5 TRBV12-3/TRBV12-4 many CASSFLQRETQYF TGTGCCAGCAGTTTCTTACAGAGGGAGACCCAGTACTTC
TRBD1 TRBJ1-5 TRBV4-1 many CASSQSDRAAQPQHF TGCGCCAGCAGCCAGTCCGACAGGGCCGCTCAGCCCCAGCATTTT
TRBD2 TRBJ2-3 TRBV4-3 many CASSQDPARGAIDTQYF TGCGCCAGCAGCCAAGATCCGGCGCGGGGGGCCATAGATACGCAGTATTTT
TRBD1 TRBJ1-4 TRBV29-1 many CSVYDWTGRNSEKLFF TGCAGCGTTTACGATTGGACAGGCCGAAATAGTGAAAAACTGTTTTTT
. TRBJ1-2 TRBV4-1 many CASSPRQGVGYGYTF TGCGCCAGCAGCCCCCGCCAAGGAGTTGGCTATGGCTACACCTTC
. TRBJ2-3 TRBV5-8 many CASSLIHPGLIYTDTQYF TGTGCCAGCAGCTTAATTCATCCCGGCTTAATATACACAGATACGCAGTATTTT
. TRBJ2-5 TRBV7-7 many CASSLLGRDETEYF TGTGCTAGCAGCTTACTGGGCAGGGACGAGACCGAGTACTTC
. TRBJ2-7 TRBV2 few CASSDVGAGLKQYF TGTGCCAGCAGTGATGTGGGGGCCGGCTTGAAGCAGTACTTC
. TRBJ2-3 TRBV7-2 many CASSPFTDTQYF TGTGCCAGCAGCCCATTCACAGATACGCAGTATTTT
TRBD2 TRBJ2-1 TRBV6-5 . CASSYSGGGSNEQFF TGTGCCAGCAGTTACTCGGGGGGGGGATCCAATGAGCAGTTCTTC
TRBD1 TRBJ2-7 TRBV19 . CASSSGQGAGYEQYF TGTGCCAGTAGCAGCGGACAGGGGGCAGGCTACGAGCAGTACTTC
. TRBJ1-6 TRBV27 many CASKGVGSPLHF TGTGCCAGCAAAGGGGTAGGGTCACCCCTCCACTTT
. TRBJ1-5 TRBV5-1 . CASSSMTDQPQHF TGCGCCAGCAGCTCAATGACGGATCAGCCCCAGCATTTT
TRBD1 TRBJ1-2 TRBV11-2 many CASSVDRGYYGYTF TGTGCCAGCAGCGTTGACAGGGGCTACTATGGCTACACCTTC
. TRBJ1-4 TRBV7-9 . CASSLGRASPEGLFF TGTGCCAGCAGCTTAGGCCGGGCATCGCCCGAGGGACTGTTTTTT
. TRBJ2-1 TRBV6-5 few CASSSLWGRSPNEQFF TGTGCCAGCAGTTCCCTATGGGGGCGAAGTCCCAATGAGCAGTTCTTC
TRBD2 TRBJ2-5 TRBV20-1 many CSASGGQETQYF TGCAGTGCCTCCGGGGGGCAAGAGACCCAGTACTTC
. TRBJ2-2 TRBV12-3/TRBV12-4 many CASTHWGAGELFF TGTGCCAGCACCCACTGGGGGGCCGGGGAGCTGTTTTTT
TRBD1 TRBJ1-5 TRBV6-6 few CASSYSTFIGTGDVGNQPQHF TGTGCCAGCAGTTACTCGACGTTCATCGGGACAGGGGACGTGGGCAATCAGCCCCAGCATTTT
TRBD2 TRBJ2-1 TRBV20-1 few CRVNSGGGHEQFF TGCAGGGTGAACTCGGGGGGGGGCCATGAGCAGTTCTTC
TRBD2 TRBJ2-1 TRBV7-2 . CASSGGPYNEQFF TGTGCCAGTAGCGGGGGCCCCTACAATGAGCAGTTCTTC
TRBD2 TRBJ2-5 TRBV4-2 few CASSQGLAGAQETQYF TGTGCCAGCAGCCAGGGACTAGCGGGAGCCCAAGAGACCCAGTACTTC
. TRBJ1-2 TRBV20-1 few CSARLGVDYGYTF TGCAGTGCTAGGTTGGGGGTTGACTATGGCTACACCTTC